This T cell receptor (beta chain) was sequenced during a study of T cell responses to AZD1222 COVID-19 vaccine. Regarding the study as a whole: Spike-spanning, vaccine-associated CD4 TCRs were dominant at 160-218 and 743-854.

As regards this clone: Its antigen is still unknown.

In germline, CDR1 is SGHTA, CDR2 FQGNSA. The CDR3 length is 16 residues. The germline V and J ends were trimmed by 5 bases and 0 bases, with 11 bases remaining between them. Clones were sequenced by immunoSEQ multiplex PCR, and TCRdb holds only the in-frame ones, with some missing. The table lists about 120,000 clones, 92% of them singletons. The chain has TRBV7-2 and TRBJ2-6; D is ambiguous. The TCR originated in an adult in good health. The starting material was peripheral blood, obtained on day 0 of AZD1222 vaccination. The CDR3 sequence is CASSPFDPSGANVLTF. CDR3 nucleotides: TGTGCCAGCAGCCCCTTCGACCCCTCTGGGGCCAACGTCCTGACTTTC.